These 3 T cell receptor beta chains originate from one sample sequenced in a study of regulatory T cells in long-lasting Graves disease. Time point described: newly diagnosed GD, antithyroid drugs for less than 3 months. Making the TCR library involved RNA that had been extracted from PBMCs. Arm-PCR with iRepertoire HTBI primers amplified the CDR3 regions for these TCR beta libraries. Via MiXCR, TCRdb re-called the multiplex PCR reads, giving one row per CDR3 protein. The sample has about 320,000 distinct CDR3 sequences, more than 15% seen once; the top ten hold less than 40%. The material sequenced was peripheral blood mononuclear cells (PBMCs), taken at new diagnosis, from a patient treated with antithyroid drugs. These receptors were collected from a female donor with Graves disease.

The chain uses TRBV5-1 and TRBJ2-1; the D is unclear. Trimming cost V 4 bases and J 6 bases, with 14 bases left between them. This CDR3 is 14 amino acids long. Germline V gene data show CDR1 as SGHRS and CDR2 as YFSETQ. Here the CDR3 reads CASSHGDVPNEQFF. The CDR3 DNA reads TGCGCCAGCAGCCACGGCGACGTACCCAATGAGCAGTTCTTC. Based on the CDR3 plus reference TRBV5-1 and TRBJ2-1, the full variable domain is KAGVTQTPRYLIKTRGQQVTLSCSPISGHRSVSWYQQTPGQGLQFLFEYFSETQRNKGNFPGRFSGRQFSNSRSEMNVSTLELGDSALYLCASSHGDVPNEQFFGPGTRLTVL.

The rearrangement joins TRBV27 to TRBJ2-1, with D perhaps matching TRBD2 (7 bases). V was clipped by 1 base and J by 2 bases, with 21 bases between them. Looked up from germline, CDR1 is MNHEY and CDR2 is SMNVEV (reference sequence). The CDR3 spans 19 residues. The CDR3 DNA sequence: TGTGCCAGCAGTTTATATAGTCCTAGGGGGGCGGGAGCCTACAATGAGCAGTTCTTC. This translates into CASSLYSPRGAGAYNEQFF.

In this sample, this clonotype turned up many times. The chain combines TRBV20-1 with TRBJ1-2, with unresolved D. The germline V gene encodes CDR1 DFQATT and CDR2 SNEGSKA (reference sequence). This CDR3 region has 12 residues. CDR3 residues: CSVPRAGYGYTF. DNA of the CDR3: TGCAGCGTTCCCCGGGCGGGGTATGGCTACACCTTC.